These 5 T cell receptor beta chains originate from one sample sequenced in a study of OX40 agonist ivuxolimab in advanced cancers. The table came from immunoSEQ multiplex PCR; TCRdb's copy has only in-frame clones and leaves some out. The table includes some 120,000 clones, approximately 90% detected once. The sequencing used CD4+ or CD8+ T cells sorted from blood, collected in a trial of the OX40 agonist ivuxolimab. The origin of the receptors is an adult with an advanced solid tumor such as melanoma, head and neck, liver or kidney cancer.

The chain links TRBV7-9 to TRBJ1-3, with D possibly TRBD1 on 6 matching bases. V was shortened by 4 bases and J by 1 base, with 17 bases between the two germline ends. This CDR3 comprises 17 residues. Germline CDR1 reads SEHNR; CDR2 reads FQNEAQ (reference sequence). The CDR3 nucleotides read TGTGCCAGCAGCTCCCTGGGGGCAGGGTCATCTGGAAACACCATATATTTT. Its protein product is CASSSLGAGSSGNTIYF.

V is TRBV10-3 and J is TRBJ1-2; the D is unclear. V dropped 7 bases and J dropped 2 bases, with 26 bases sitting between them. Germline V CDR1 and CDR2: ENHRY, SYGVKD. This CDR3 has 18 amino acids. The CDR3 region has the DNA TGTGCCATCACTGCCGCCCGCCACGGATCGCTCCTCAACTATGGCTACACCTTC. Its translation: CAITAARHGSLLNYGYTF.

The chain links TRBV4-3 to TRBJ2-2; the match to TRBD2 covers 13 bases. V lost 0 bases and J lost 6; bases outside the gene matches: 4. Germline V gene lookup returns CDR1 LGHNA and CDR2 YSLEER. This CDR3 is built from 17 residues. Here the CDR3 DNA reads TGCGCCAGCAGCCAAGATCCGGGACTAGCGGGATCCGGGGAGCTGTTTTTT. Its protein product is CASSQDPGLAGSGELFF.

This chain joins TRBV11-2 and TRBJ2-7; weak D call: TRBD1 (6 bases). Trimming removed 5 bases at V and 4 bases at J, with 15 bases between. This CDR3 spans 14 amino acids. Germline values: CDR1 SGHAT, CDR2 FQNNGV. The CDR3 DNA reads TGTGCCAGCAGCGTAGGAACACAGGGTTACGAGCAGTACTTC. Translated: CASSVGTQGYEQYF.

The chain is built from TRBV6-5 and TRBJ1-2; D remains unclear. The length of the CDR3 is 15 residues. V shed 5 bases and J shed 8 bases, with 21 bases lying between them. Per the germline V gene, CDR1 is MNHEY and CDR2 is SVGAGI. CDR3 nucleotide sequence: TGTGCCAGCAGTCCTTTACAACCTGGAAGGAAGGGCTACACCTTC. It yields the protein CASSPLQPGRKGYTF.